This record concerns one T cell receptor (beta chain) sequence. Its antigen remains unidentified. Per-base qualities were not stored, and no clone one base away is much larger. Peripheral blood CD8+ and CD4+ T cells from healthy donors, Susac syndrome patients and multiple sclerosis patients were profiled using high-throughput TCR beta sequencing. The multiple sclerosis controls were treatment-naive patients whose relapsing-remitting disease, either stable or active, fulfilled the revised McDonald criteria. Bulk CD8+ and CD4+ T cells were purified magnetically by negative isolation, whereas CD8+ TEMRA cells were enriched by FACS. Blood was drawn into EDTA tubes, processed within 24 hours, and PBMCs were isolated by density gradient centrifugation. PBMCs destined for TCR sequencing were cryopreserved in liquid nitrogen and later thawed in a 37 °C water bath. A purity of at least 90% was achieved for sorted or isolated CD4+, CD8+ and CD8+ TEMRA cells.

The CDR3 has 13 amino acids, counting the end cysteine and phenylalanine. Just the 39-base CDR3 DNA is kept, in frame starting at base 1. At the junction V is shortened by 6 bases and J by 2 bases; bases outside the gene matches: 4. From a lookup of the germline V gene (reference sequence), CDR1 and CDR2 are GTSNPN and SVGIG. The source of the sample is a study of CD8 T cells in Susac syndrome (dated by TCRdb to about 2019). With regard to the full study: The study used repertoire sequencing to test whether antigen drove CD8+ T cell activation and differentiation in Susac syndrome. Findings and caveats that apply to the study as a whole: The study acknowledged that relatively few individuals were included in the TCR sequencing and HLA analysis.

RNA was extracted using the RNeasy kit, and about 0.45 to 1 ug of the RNA was reverse transcribed with random hexamers. TCR beta CDR3 regions were amplified with the immunoSEQ multiplex PCR assay covering 54 Vbeta and 13 Jbeta segments. To correct PCR amplification bias, a synthetic template baseline was used for both primer optimization and computational correction. Per the original workflow: Reads were assigned to V, D and J genes according to IMGT and analyzed in immunoSEQ Analyzer, with only productive sequences retained. Clonality was computed as one minus Shannon entropy normalized by log2 of the number of productive unique sequences. For each patient and control, public and private clones were evaluated within the 100 most prevalent clones. A clone was defined as Susac-specific if it was absent from the healthy and MS cohorts, from over 1,000 published viral clones and from other ImmuneACCESS disease sequences. The public sequencing data were trimmed at Q25 with fastp and processed into clonotypes with MiXCR by TCRdb, which kept only in-frame beta chains. Here each entry gathers all rows of one CDR3 protein and keeps the most common genes and DNA. TCRdb, not the original authors, processed these V and J calls. In this sample the table shows under 250,000 distinct CDR3 sequences, about 93% of which occur a single time. The ten largest clones take up approximately 0.07% of the sample.

The TCR originated in a human donor with multiple sclerosis. Material for sequencing was CD4+ T cells from PBMCs. The chain employs TRBV30 and TRBJ2-1, with 7 central nucleotides matching TRBD2. The CDR3 sequence is CACGRSTYNEQFF. The sequenced DNA: TGTGCCTGCGGGAGGTCTACCTACAATGAGCAGTTCTTC.